The clone carrying this T cell receptor beta chain was seen many times. Its antigen is as yet unknown. Library preparation (for TCRbeta) was performed with unique molecular identifiers. TCRdb itself ran the PCR reads through MiXCR, one entry per CDR3 protein. The data hold approximately 200,000 distinct CDR3 sequences, with 5% to 6.5% observed a single time. This entry belongs to a study of T-cell reconstitution after alpha-beta-depleted transplantation in children. Study-wide points: Alpha-beta T cells present about two months after transplant were reported to originate from several hundred expanded graft clones. Surviving recipient T cells and thymic progenitors accounted for the high day-60 TCRbeta diversity observed in some patients. Newly produced T cells mostly accounted for T-cell counts and diversity one year post-transplant.

Sequenced here: PBMCs, sampled before TCRalphabeta/CD19-depleted stem cell transplant. The TCR was taken from a girl less than two years old with combined immunodeficiency, due to receive a stem cell transplant.

CDR3 DNA sequence: TGTGCAACCCTACAGGGGGATAATGGCTACACCTTC. Translating gives CATLQGDNGYTF. The V gene is TRBV28, the J gene TRBJ1-2; 8 bases agree with TRBD1. CDR1 and CDR2 (germline): MDHEN, SYDVKM. The CDR3 loop spans 12 amino acids.